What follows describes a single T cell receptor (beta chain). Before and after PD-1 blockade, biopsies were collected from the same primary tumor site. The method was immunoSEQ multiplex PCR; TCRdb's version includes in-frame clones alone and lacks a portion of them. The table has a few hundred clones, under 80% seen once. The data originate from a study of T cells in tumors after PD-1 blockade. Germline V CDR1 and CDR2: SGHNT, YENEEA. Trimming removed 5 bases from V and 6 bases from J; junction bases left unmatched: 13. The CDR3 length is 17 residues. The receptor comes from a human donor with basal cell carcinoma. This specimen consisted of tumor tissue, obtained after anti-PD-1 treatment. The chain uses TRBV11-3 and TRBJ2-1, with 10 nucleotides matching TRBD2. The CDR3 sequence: CASSPPSGSTHRNEQFF. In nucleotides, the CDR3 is TGTGCCAGCAGCCCTCCTAGCGGGAGTACCCATCGCAATGAGCAGTTCTTC.